These T cell receptor beta chains were read from a single sample in a study of PD-L1 blockade in urothelial cancer. The protocol was immunoSEQ multiplex PCR, while the TCRdb copy is restricted to in-frame clones and leaves out a portion. The data show about 91,000 clones, around four fifths seen once. Specimen: PBMCs, collected around atezolizumab (anti-PD-L1) treatment. The receptors originated from a man between 65 and 80 years old with urothelial cancer. CDR3s include the opening cysteine and the closing phenylalanine or tryptophan. The D gene is left open where the match is weak. Where a row states a size, it is once, few, many or the class of an expanded clone; other rows omit it.

clone size,V gene,D gene,J gene,CDR3 protein,CDR3 DNA
.,TRBV11-3,.,TRBJ2-1,CASSFDNEQFF,TGTGCCAGCAGCTTCGACAATGAGCAGTTCTTC
.,TRBV5-1,.,TRBJ2-2,CASSLGASAGELFF,TGCGCCAGCAGCTTGGGGGCATCCGCCGGGGAGCTGTTTTTT
.,TRBV6-1,.,TRBJ2-2,CASRAGNTGELFF,TGTGCCAGCAGAGCAGGGAACACCGGGGAGCTGTTTTTT
once,TRBV19,TRBD1,TRBJ1-1,CASSFSRQGEAFF,TGTGCCAGTAGTTTCTCTCGACAGGGTGAAGCTTTCTTT
.,TRBV19,TRBD1,TRBJ2-1,CASSIDHRGRNEQFF,TGTGCCAGTAGTATAGATCACAGGGGGCGCAATGAGCAGTTCTTC
.,TRBV19,.,TRBJ2-3,CASTPPGTPSSNTQYF,TGTGCCAGTACCCCCCCCGGGACACCCAGTTCAAATACGCAGTATTTT
.,TRBV7-9,TRBD1,TRBJ2-7,CASSLGTGIYEQYF,TGTGCCAGCAGCTTAGGGACAGGGATATACGAGCAGTACTTC
once,TRBV2,TRBD2,TRBJ2-2,CASSIAGGNTGELFF,TGTGCCAGCAGTATAGCGGGAGGGAACACCGGGGAGCTGTTTTTT
.,TRBV6-1,.,TRBJ2-2,CASRRTRETTGELFF,TGTGCCAGCAGAAGAACCCGGGAGACCACCGGGGAGCTGTTTTTT
.,TRBV18,TRBD1,TRBJ2-5,CASSPGDRGVQETQYF,TGTGCCAGCTCACCGGGGGACAGGGGGGTCCAAGAGACCCAGTACTTC
.,TRBV30,TRBD1,TRBJ2-7,CAWSGGYRGEQYF,TGTGCCTGGAGTGGTGGATACAGGGGCGAGCAGTACTTC
.,TRBV5-1,TRBD1,TRBJ2-7,CASSPGQGAYEQYF,TGCGCCAGCAGCCCGGGACAGGGGGCTTACGAGCAGTACTTC
.,TRBV5-1,TRBD1,TRBJ2-5,CASSLGTGHQETQYF,TGCGCCAGCAGCCTAGGGACAGGACACCAAGAGACCCAGTACTTC
once,TRBV30,TRBD1,TRBJ2-1,CAWSVGQGNEQFF,TGTGCCTGGAGTGTAGGACAGGGGAATGAGCAGTTCTTC
.,TRBV5-1,TRBD2,TRBJ2-3,CASSLAGPPTDTQYF,TGCGCCAGCAGCTTAGCGGGGCCCCCCACAGATACGCAGTATTTT
.,TRBV9,.,TRBJ1-6,CASSAGSPYSPLHF,TGTGCCAGCAGCGCGGGATCTCCTTATTCACCCCTCCACTTT
.,TRBV9,.,TRBJ1-1,CASSPRDGFAEAFF,TGTGCCAGCAGCCCTAGAGACGGGTTCGCTGAAGCTTTCTTT
.,TRBV5-4,TRBD2,TRBJ2-7,CASSLELAGNYEQYF,TGTGCCAGCAGCTTGGAGCTAGCGGGGAACTACGAGCAGTACTTC
.,TRBV19,.,TRBJ2-7,CAGYPQRVYEQYF,TGTGCCGGGTACCCCCAGCGGGTCTACGAGCAGTACTTC
.,TRBV5-5,.,TRBJ2-1,CASSFPTGSTEQFF,TGTGCCAGCAGCTTCCCTACAGGGAGCACCGAGCAGTTCTTC
.,TRBV7-8,.,TRBJ2-3,CASSRSGTDTQYF,TGTGCCAGCAGCAGGAGCGGCACAGATACGCAGTATTTT
.,TRBV29-1,.,TRBJ1-2,CSVRLQAYGGYTF,TGCAGCGTTCGTTTACAGGCATACGGTGGCTACACCTTC
.,TRBV7-3,TRBD1,TRBJ2-7,CASSEGTGGDEQYF,TGTGCCAGCAGCGAGGGGACAGGGGGCGACGAGCAGTACTTC
.,TRBV5-1,TRBD1,TRBJ2-5,CASSWVGTGEETQYF,TGCGCCAGCAGCTGGGTCGGGACAGGGGAAGAGACCCAGTACTTC
.,TRBV4-2,TRBD2,TRBJ2-7,CASSQGAGDNYEQYF,TGTGCCAGCAGCCAAGGGGCGGGAGATAACTACGAGCAGTACTTC
.,TRBV19,TRBD2,TRBJ2-1,CASSASGTTYNEQFF,TGTGCCAGTAGCGCCTCCGGGACTACCTACAATGAGCAGTTCTTC
.,TRBV4-2,TRBD1,TRBJ1-1,CASSQDLRTGDEAFF,TGTGCCAGCAGCCAAGACCTAAGGACAGGAGACGAAGCTTTCTTT
.,TRBV11-2,TRBD1,TRBJ2-5,CASSLGGTGRGETQYF,TGTGCCAGCAGCTTAGGGGGGACAGGGAGAGGGGAGACCCAGTACTTC
.,TRBV12-5,TRBD1,TRBJ2-1,CASVQTQGEQFF,TGTGCTAGTGTCCAAACACAGGGGGAGCAGTTCTTC